This record covers a single T cell receptor (beta chain). As yet, its antigen is unknown. Germline loops: CDR1 SGHTA, CDR2 FQGNSA. The CDR3 is 14 residues long. The V gene lost 4 bases and the J gene lost 8 bases, with 14 bases spanning the gap. The data were taken from a study of T cell responses to AZD1222 COVID-19 vaccine. Whole-study findings and limits: Close to half of all spike-specific TCRs reportedly target regions of the variants that are unmutated. Samples come after the peak T cell response, not at day 14.

Researchers grouped second doses given at about 4 or about 12 weeks into one pool. The data were produced by immunoSEQ multiplex PCR, yet TCRdb's version contains in-frame clones alone and is incomplete. Of tens of thousands of clones in the sample, less than 90% were seen once. This rearrangement joins TRBV7-2 to TRBJ1-4; possibly TRBD1 for D (5 bases). The clonotype comes from an adult who received the AZD1222 COVID-19 vaccine. The source material was peripheral blood, sampled 28 days after the second AZD1222 dose. CDR3 protein: CASSSGLGDEKLFF. DNA of the CDR3: TGTGCCAGCAGCTCCGGCTTGGGGGACGAAAAACTGTTTTTT.